The TCR beta chain under discussion was sequenced for a study of metastatic and nonmetastatic thyroid tumors. Study overall: Where malignant and benign thyroid patients were concerned, repertoires were compared across blood and tumor or nodule tissue.

All patients were untreated before thyroid surgery. As concerns this clone: No antigen is known for it.

Notes on the study in general: The study reportedly found significantly higher TCR beta diversity in malignant thyroid tumors than benign nodules, in blood and tumor.

Authors' processing steps: Differences in CDR3 between clinicopathological groups were drawn on to build a classifier intended to discriminate distant-metastatic papillary thyroid cancer patients. With MiXCR, TCRdb called clones anew from the PCR reads. TCRdb's processing, not the authors', yielded these V and J calls. This table has 30,000 to 40,000 clones, more than 15% appearing once. This receptor was identified in a female donor with papillary thyroid cancer or a benign thyroid nodule (not recorded which). Some clones in this sample may be carry-over from other donors' samples. The sample consisted of blood.

The CDR3 DNA is TGTGCCTGGGACCTCGACGGAAACACCATATATTTT. This translates into CAWDLDGNTIYF. V and J are TRBV30 and TRBJ1-3; D is undetermined. CDR1 is GTSNPN, CDR2 SVGIG, per germline (reference sequence). The CDR3 totals 12 residues. The germline V and J ends were trimmed by 5 bases and 4 bases, with 9 bases remaining between them.